This TCR beta chain stems from a study of graft-versus-host responses after intestinal transplantation (dated by TCRdb to the early 2020s). Regarding the study in general: Recipients received multivisceral, liver-intestinal, or isolated intestinal transplants. Rather than being sequenced by the commercial service, samples from a few later patients were sequenced in-house on an Illumina MiSeq and processed with MiXCR. Donor T cell macrochimerism was defined as a peak of at least 4% donor T cells among recipient peripheral blood mononuclear cells. All recipients received anti-thymocyte globulin induction followed by maintenance tacrolimus and steroids for about three years. The cohort enrolled some 24 intestinal transplant recipients, one of whom was a retransplant, and a few patients without pretransplant specimens were excluded. Bulk TCR-beta CDR3 sequencing was used to track graft-versus-host and host-versus-graft alloreactive T cell clones in the graft, circulation and bone marrow after intestinal transplantation. Alloreactive clones were identified by sequencing pre-transplant mixed lymphocyte reaction products and comparing these products with unstimulated pre-transplant donor and recipient T cells. General study outcomes and caveats: Early after transplant, peak levels of circulating GvH clones were associated with declines in HvG clones. GvH clones were detected in recipient bone marrow, and some appeared earlier in ileal mucosa or blood, consistent with an intestinal mucosal origin. High GvH to HvG T cell clonal ratios were observed in the allografts of patients with donor T cell macrochimerism. Conclusions were limited by the relatively low number and heterogeneity of intestinal transplant patients.

Library preparation employed the immunoSEQ multiplex PCR assay. For most patients, genomic DNA was isolated with the Qiagen DNeasy Blood and Tissue Kit and sent frozen to Adaptive Biotechnologies for TCR sequencing. For most patients, high-throughput TCR-beta CDR3 sequencing of genomic DNA was performed by Adaptive Biotechnologies. As for how the authors treated the data: TCR sequencing data were retrieved from Adaptive's ImmunoSEQ software for around 20 patients, whereas a few other patients were processed with MiXCR and VDJtools. To correct CD4 versus CD8 sorting errors, sequences present in both subsets at a frequency ratio below 5:1 were removed. CDR3 nucleotide sequences shared between donor and recipient were removed because the origin of such sequences could not be assigned. To be classed as alloreactive, a clone needed at least 2-fold expansion over unstimulated cells and a minimum CFSE-low frequency of 0.002% (template counts) or 0.001% (read counts). Clones were considered mappable if detected in sequenced pre-transplant spleen, lymph node, or MLR CFSE-low populations of the donor or recipient. The cumulative frequency of alloreactive clones was calculated as a percentage of all sequences, weighted by copy number. This immuneACCESS table, as held by TCRdb, lists in-frame sequences with V and J called but not all clones. Of the missing ones, under half trace to an unresolved V gene in checked studies; the others have no known cause. From that table come the V and J calls and clone size; the DNA was used to work out D and trimming. Here the sample has some 48,000 clones; about 88% occur a single time. The ten most abundant clones make up less than 0.5% of the sample.

As concerns this clone: The specificity of this receptor is unknown. Base qualities are missing; no much larger clone stands one base away.

Taken with the paper, the label for time point translates to: cells obtained before transplantation from donor or recipient. CD3+CD4+ and CD3+CD8+ populations were FACS-sorted from unstimulated pre-transplant donor and recipient cells taken from spleen or lymph nodes. Counted from cysteine to phenylalanine, this CDR3 has 14 amino acids. Only CDR3 DNA is held: 42 bases, read in frame from base 1. The germline V gene yields SGHAT for CDR1 and FQNNGV for CDR2. The V end gives up 5 bases and the J end 3 bases, leaving 3 bases in the junction not matched to a gene. This specimen consisted of unstimulated CD4+ T cells sorted from spleen or lymph node cells, obtained before transplant. Recombination linked TRBV11-2 to TRBJ1-5; the central 8 bases match TRBD1. The sequence was obtained from a human donor who was the organ donor for an intestinal transplant. The CDR3 sequence is CASSQDRDNQPQHF. Here is the DNA: TGTGCCAGCAGCCAGGACAGGGACAATCAGCCCCAGCATTTT.